Shown below are 10 T cell receptor beta chains from a single sample sequenced in a study of shared clonotypes between healthy human individuals. Generated by immunoSEQ multiplex PCR, the TCRdb table keeps only in-frame clones and is missing some. The table has approximately 2,000,000 clones, 85% to 95% seen once. The sample consisted of naive CD4+ T cells from PBMCs. Subset described: CD45RA+ positively selected. These receptors originate from a man younger than 35 in good health. Some clones in this sample may be carry-over from other donors' samples.

CDR3 nucleotides: TGTGCCAGCAGCTCAACCCTGGGGGGGTTGGGAAACACCATATATTTT. Translating it yields CASSSTLGGLGNTIYF. This rearrangement joins TRBV7-9 to TRBJ1-3; weak D call: TRBD1 (5 bases). This CDR3 has 16 residues. Trimming removed 4 bases from V and 4 bases from J, with 17 bases in between. Looked up from germline, CDR1 is SEHNR and CDR2 is FQNEAQ (reference sequence).

This chain connects TRBV2 to TRBJ1-3; D is undetermined. Germline lookup yields CDR1 SNHLY and CDR2 FYNNEI. V was clipped by 4 bases and J by 0 bases, with 1 base between them. The CDR3 extends over 12 amino acids. CDR3 sequence reads: CASSGSGNTIYF. The CDR3 DNA sequence: TGTGCCAGCAGTGGCTCTGGAAACACCATATATTTT.

The chain is built from TRBV5-1 and TRBJ1-1, with TRBD1 as a possible D gene (5 bases). Trimming took off 3 bases at V and 11 bases at J, with 23 bases between the two ends. The CDR3 loop spans 15 amino acids. Germline values: CDR1 SGHRS, CDR2 YFSETQ. The CDR3 sequence is CASSWGILGTPAAFF. CDR3 nucleotides: TGCGCCAGCAGCTGGGGGATCCTCGGGACCCCGGCCGCTTTCTTT.

The V and J genes are TRBV11-2 and TRBJ1-1; D is uncertain. V was trimmed by 2 bases and J by 2 bases, leaving 6 bases between them. This CDR3 has 13 residues. Germline CDR1 SGHAT, CDR2 FQNNGV. The CDR3 DNA follows: TGTGCCAGCAGCTTAACGGATAACACTGAAGCTTTCTTT. Translation: CASSLTDNTEAFF. Based on the CDR3 plus reference TRBV11-2 and TRBJ1-1, the full variable domain is EAGVAQSPRYKIIEKRQSVAFWCNPISGHATLYWYQQILGQGPKLLIQFQNNGVVDDSQLPKDRFSAERLKGVDSTLKIQPAKLEDSAVYLCASSLTDNTEAFFGQGTRLTVV.

Points on this clone: The same CDR3 arises from other DNA sequences in this sample as well. V gene TRBV5-1 combines with J gene TRBJ2-5, with a tentative D call TRBD1 (6 bases). The CDR3 spans 14 residues. The V gene's germline CDR1 is SGHRS and CDR2 YFSETQ. V lost 3 bases to trimming and J lost 2 bases, with 11 bases between them. The CDR3 region is CASSSPGVQETQYF. The CDR3 DNA sequence: TGCGCCAGCAGCTCTCCAGGGGTTCAAGAGACCCAGTACTTC.

This clone was counted a single time. The chain recombines TRBV15 with TRBJ2-2; D may correspond to TRBD1 or TRBD2 (5 bases each). The germline gives CDR1 LNHNV, CDR2 YYDKDF (reference sequence). The CDR3 is 13 residues long. V was shortened by 8 bases and J by 6 bases, with 13 bases between the two germline ends. The CDR3 nucleotides are TGTGCCACCGGAATGGGACCAGCCGGGGAGCTGTTTTTT. This encodes CATGMGPAGELFF. Looking up the rest from reference TRBV15 and TRBJ2-2 gives the full variable domain: DAMVIQNPRYQVTQFGKPVTLSCSQTLNHNVMYWYQQKSSQAPKLLFHYYDKDFNNEADTPDNFQSRRPNTSFCFLDIRSPGLGDTAMYLCATGMGPAGELFFGEGSRLTVL.

The rearrangement links TRBV5-6 to TRBJ1-1; 8 nucleotides line up with TRBD1. The CDR3 covers 16 residues. With 0 bases clipped from V and 0 bases from J, the junction kept 4 bases outside the gene matches. CDR1 is SGHDT, CDR2 YYEEEE, per germline. The CDR3 here is CASSLGTGTMNTEAFF. In DNA, the CDR3 is TGTGCCAGCAGCTTGGGGACAGGGACCATGAACACTGAAGCTTTCTTT.

The chain employs TRBV7-3 and TRBJ2-5, with 10 bases matching TRBD2. The germline CDR1 and CDR2 sequences are SGHTA and FQGTGA. V was pared by 5 bases and J by 4 bases, with 10 bases of the junction left unmatched. The CDR3 consists of 16 residues. The CDR3 coding sequence is TGTGCCAGCAGCCCAGCGGGAGGGCCCTCTTCAGAGACCCAGTACTTC. Protein product: CASSPAGGPSSETQYF.

The chain joins TRBV7-2 to TRBJ2-5, with a weak D call TRBD1 (5 bases). This CDR3 contains 14 residues. Germline values: CDR1 SGHTA, CDR2 FQGNSA. V was shortened by 5 bases and J by 2 bases, with 12 bases between the two germline ends. The CDR3 spells CASSLDSSQETQYF. Written as DNA, the CDR3 is TGTGCCAGCAGCCTCGACAGTTCTCAAGAGACCCAGTACTTC.

This clone was counted a single time. As DNA, the CDR3 is TGTGCCAGCAGTTTACATCGGCGGGCTGACACCGGGGAGCTGTTTTTT. Translated: CASSLHRRADTGELFF. The V gene is TRBV27, the J gene TRBJ2-2, with D tentatively TRBD2 (5 bases). This CDR3 region has 16 residues. The germline V gene encodes CDR1 MNHEY and CDR2 SMNVEV (reference sequence). V lost 2 bases, J lost 3 bases, and 13 bases lay in between.